This T cell receptor beta chain was captured in a study of blood T cells in healthy people across ages. The V gene lost 8 bases and the J gene lost 0 bases, with 15 bases spanning the gap. The CDR3 is 14 residues long. In germline, CDR1 is SQVTM, CDR2 ANQGSEA. Findings and caveats of the study: Fewer expanded clones and more diversity marked long-lived versus aged donors.

PCR was performed a second time for about 6 to 12 cycles using a sample-barcoded 5' primer and a J-beta primer mix. TCRdb re-called the 5' RACE reads with MiXCR, one entry per CDR3 protein. The sample consists of about 900,000 distinct CDR3 sequences, 60% to 80% of them appearing once. About this clonotype: Antigen unknown.

Per sample, a minimum of 6 million PBMCs were isolated. This receptor was obtained from a man between 25 and 39 years old in good health. Material for sequencing was blood. The chain employs TRBV29-1 and TRBJ2-3, with a tentative D call TRBD2 (6 bases). The CDR3 loop reads CSTFSGGSTDTQYF. Here the CDR3 DNA reads TGCAGCACTTTTAGTGGGGGGAGCACAGATACGCAGTATTTT.